Listed here are 28 T cell receptor beta chains from one sample, sequenced in a study of T cells in Graves' hyperthyroidism and ophthalmopathy. TCR beta CDR3 sequences were amplified from RNA transcripts. First-round RT-PCR with HTBI primers amplified the TCR CDR3 region. MiXCR, run by TCRdb on the multiplex PCR reads, gives a single entry per CDR3 protein. The data show nearly 750,000 distinct CDR3 sequences, with over 35% seen just once and roughly 31% held by the top ten. Input material: blood. Receptors were obtained from a woman aged 40-49 years with Graves' hyperthyroidism.

About this clonotype: Sequence at one end of the junction differs from germline and may be a read error. CDR3 DNA sequence: TGTGCCAGCAGTTTATTATGGGGGGCTAACTATGGCTACACCTTC. Its protein is CASSLLWGANYGYTF. V usage is TRBV10-2 and J usage is TRBJ1-2, with a possible D match to TRBD1 (5 bases). Per the germline V gene, CDR1 is WSHSY and CDR2 is SAAADI. This CDR3 region has 15 residues.

This clonotype was counted between two and nine times. The chain couples TRBV6-6 to TRBJ1-5; no reliable D call. V was clipped by 8 bases and J by 5 bases, with 4 bases between them. This CDR3 region has 10 residues. The germline V gene has CDR1 MNHNY and CDR2 SVGAGI (reference sequence). For the CDR3, the DNA is TGTGCCAGCGCAGATCAGCCCCAGCATTTT. This sequence encodes CASADQPQHF.

This clonotype was seen a few times. The gene calls are TRBV12-3 or TRBV12-4 and TRBJ1-2; 7 bases line up with TRBD1. CDR3 size: 14 residues. Trimming took 6 bases from V and 5 from J; bases not matched to a gene: 9. The CDR3 DNA follows: TGTGCCAGCAGAGAGAACGGACAGGTTTATGGCTACACCTTC. Protein sequence: CASRENGQVYGYTF.

This clonotype was recorded only once. Given a much more abundant clone one base away, this may be a read error. The chain joins TRBV9 to TRBJ1-3; D not certain. The CDR3 consists of 14 residues. The V gene lost 0 bases and the J gene lost 2 bases, with 6 bases spanning the gap. Germline V gene data show CDR1 as SGDLS and CDR2 as YYNGEE. In DNA, the CDR3 is TGTGCCAGCAGCGTAGCCCTAACTGGAAACACCATATATTTT. Protein: CASSVALTGNTIYF. The full variable domain, completed using reference TRBV9 and TRBJ1-3, is DSGVTQTPKHLITATGQRVTLRCSPRSGDLSVYWYQQSLDQGLQFLIQYYNGEERAKGNILERFSAQQFPDLHSELNLSSLELGDSALYFCASSVALTGNTIYFGEGSWLTVV.

This clonotype was picked up many times. V and J are TRBV27 and TRBJ1-5; D not certain. The CDR3 totals 13 residues. Germline V gene lookup returns CDR1 MNHEY and CDR2 SMNVEV (reference sequence). Trimming shortened V by 6 bases and J by 5 bases, and 11 bases separated the two germline ends. DNA for the CDR3: TGTGCCAGCAGCAGCGGACCTGATCAGCCCCAGCATTTT. Translated, it gives CASSSGPDQPQHF.

The rearrangement links TRBV19 to TRBJ2-3, with D possibly matching TRBD1 (5 bases). The V end was cut by 5 bases, the J end by 4 bases, with 10 bases between. CDR1 and CDR2 from the germline V gene are LNHDA and SQIVND (reference sequence). This CDR3 contains 13 residues. The DNA for the CDR3 is TGTGCCAGTAGTGGTCCAGGGTCAGATACGCAGTATTTT. It is translated as CASSGPGSDTQYF.

This clonotype was found many times. J is TRBJ2-5 and V is TRBV10-1; 9 bases line up with TRBD2. Germline CDR1 WNHNN, CDR2 SYGVQD (reference sequence). V dropped 4 bases and J dropped 4; count of bases not matched to a gene: 1. The CDR3 consists of 13 residues. The DNA for the CDR3 is TGCGCCAGCAGTGGAGCGGGAGGAGAGACCCAGTACTTC. Translated, it gives CASSGAGGETQYF.

This clonotype was recorded a few times. This chain connects TRBV6-5 to TRBJ1-2; D remains ambiguous. V lost 4 bases and J 10 bases, leaving 19 bases between the germline ends. Germline CDR1 is MNHEY and CDR2 is SVGAGI. The CDR3 covers 14 residues. CDR3 in amino acids: CASSLDPGEGYYTF. As DNA, the CDR3 is TGTGCCAGCAGTTTGGATCCGGGCGAGGGATACTACACCTTC.

Notes on this clonotype: This may arise from a read error, as a much more abundant clone is one base away. The chain combines TRBV10-3 with TRBJ1-1; TRBD1 matches 7 bases. The junction had 8 bases not matched to a gene; V was cut back by 5 bases and J by 5 bases. Germline lookup yields CDR1 ENHRY and CDR2 SYGVKD. This CDR3 spans 14 amino acids. The CDR3 DNA reads TGTGCCATCAGTAGCGACAGGGTAATGACTGAAGCTTTCTTT. It translates to CAISSDRVMTEAFF.

There are many counts of this clonotype. This chain links TRBV5-4 with TRBJ2-7; tentatively, D is TRBD1 (6 bases). The germline V gene encodes CDR1 SGHNT and CDR2 YYREEE (reference sequence). V lost 4 bases to trimming and J lost 3 bases, with 11 bases between them. The CDR3 spans 13 residues. The DNA of the CDR3 is TGTGCCAGCAGCCGGGACATACACTACGAGCAGTACTTC. Its protein product is CASSRDIHYEQYF.

The rearrangement uses TRBV6-5 and TRBJ2-2, with 12 bases identical to TRBD2. Per germline, CDR1 MNHEY and CDR2 SVGAGI. V dropped 7 bases and J dropped 4; count of bases not matched to a gene: 10. This CDR3 is 17 amino acids long. This CDR3 reads CASTVLAGGTSTGELFF. The DNA for the CDR3 is TGTGCCAGCACCGTCCTAGCGGGGGGGACCTCCACCGGGGAGCTGTTTTTT.

Comment on this clonotype: Compared with germline, one end of the junction differs, possibly owing to a read error. The gene calls are TRBV2 and TRBJ1-4; the D gene is possibly TRBD1 (6 bases). The V gene's germline CDR1 is SNHLY and CDR2 FYNNEI. CDR3 length: 16 amino acids. The CDR3 bases are TGCGCCAGCACCCCAAGATGGACAGAAACTAATGAAAAACTGTTTTTT. It encodes CASTPRWTETNEKLFF.

This clonotype was seen at least ten times. The chain links TRBV10-3 to TRBJ2-5; D possibly corresponds to TRBD1 (6 bases). This CDR3 comprises 16 residues. The V end lost 0 bases, the J end lost 2 bases, and 13 bases lay between the germline ends. The germline V gene has CDR1 ENHRY and CDR2 SYGVKD. This chain's CDR3 is CAISESPAGAQETQYF. CDR3 in DNA: TGTGCCATCAGTGAGTCTCCGGCAGGGGCTCAAGAGACCCAGTACTTC.

The J gene is TRBJ1-5, the V gene TRBV7-2; 12 positions agree with TRBD1. Germline trimming cut 8 bases from V and 3 bases from J; bases unmatched to any gene: 17. CDR3 length: 19 residues. The germline V gene has CDR1 SGHTA and CDR2 FQGNSA. The CDR3 DNA sequence: TGTGCCAGCGGCTCGCTTTCCGGGACAGGGGGCTGGAACAATCAGCCCCAGCATTTT. Its translation is CASGSLSGTGGWNNQPQHF.

The chain couples TRBV6-6 to TRBJ2-5; the match to TRBD2 covers 11 bases. Unmatched junction bases numbered 11, after V lost 4 bases and J lost 7 bases. The CDR3 runs 16 residues. Germline V gene sequence: CDR1 MNHNY, CDR2 SVGAGI (reference sequence). The CDR3 sequence is CASSFGLAGGGGTQYF. CDR3 DNA sequence: TGTGCCAGCAGTTTTGGTCTAGCGGGGGGTGGCGGGACCCAGTACTTC.

The chain has TRBV7-2 and TRBJ2-7, with 7 bases aligning to TRBD1. The DNA matches TRBJ2-1 better at its end, which makes the J call doubtful. The CDR3 is 13 residues long. CDR1 SGHTA and CDR2 FQGNSA come from the germline V gene. The CDR3 is CASRRGPDNEQFF. The CDR3 nucleotides read TGTGCCAGCAGGAGGGGGCCAGACAATGAGCAGTTCTTC.

This sequence joins TRBV6-1 and TRBJ1-2; TRBD1 matches at 9 bases. Losses at the gene ends were 7 bases for V and 4 bases for J; bases not matched to a gene: 4. The CDR3 has 13 amino acids. Germline V gene sequence: CDR1 MNHNS, CDR2 SASEGT. CDR3 in amino acids: CASTLDRGYGYTF. CDR3 DNA: TGTGCCAGCACCTTGGACAGGGGCTATGGCTACACCTTC.

V usage is TRBV10-1 and J usage is TRBJ1-2; D remains unclear. This CDR3 comprises 14 residues. Germline V gene sequence: CDR1 WNHNN, CDR2 SYGVQD (reference sequence). The germline V and J ends were trimmed by 6 bases and 6 bases, with 17 bases remaining between them. CDR3 DNA sequence: TGCGCCAGCAGCCCCCTGCGGACCTTGGATGGCTACACCTTC. This gives the protein CASSPLRTLDGYTF.

The table lists this clonotype with many counts. The J gene is TRBJ1-5, the V gene TRBV15; a possible D gene is TRBD1 (6 bases). V was pared by 0 bases and J by 4 bases, with 13 bases between. Germline loops: CDR1 LNHNV, CDR2 YYDKDF (reference sequence). The CDR3 length is 16 residues. In DNA, the CDR3 is TGTGCCACCAGCAGAGATAAGGGGGAGAGGAATCAGCCCCAGCATTTT. Translation gives CATSRDKGERNQPQHF.

The chain couples TRBV10-3 to TRBJ2-7, with 8 nucleotides matching TRBD2. The CDR3 is 15 residues long. Germline V gene sequence: CDR1 ENHRY, CDR2 SYGVKD. The ends lost 10 bases at V and 7 bases at J; junction bases unmatched: 18. Here the CDR3 DNA reads TGTGCCAGCAGGACCGGGGGTAGCGGGACCGAGGAGCAGTACTTC. The encoded protein is CASRTGGSGTEEQYF.

This clonotype was seen once. This sequence joins TRBV10-3 and TRBJ1-6, with 9 bases aligning to TRBD1. This CDR3 has 13 residues. In germline, CDR1 is ENHRY, CDR2 SYGVKD. The J segment lost 7 bases and the V segment lost 6 bases, leaving 1 base of the junction unmatched. The CDR3 DNA sequence: TGTGCCATCAGGACAGGGGGAAATTCACCCCTCCACTTT. Translated, it gives CAIRTGGNSPLHF.

The V and J genes are TRBV19 and TRBJ1-5; 11 nucleotides agree with TRBD1. CDR1 is LNHDA and CDR2 is SQIVND in the germline V gene (reference sequence). This CDR3 region has 18 residues. V was clipped by 9 bases and J by 6 bases; unmatched bases: 19. CDR3 bases: TGTGCCAGCAGCCTTGGGGCCGGGACAGGGGGTTGGCGTCAGCCCCAGCATTTT. It codes for CASSLGAGTGGWRQPQHF.

There are a few counts of this clonotype. V and J are TRBV9 and TRBJ1-1, with D perhaps matching TRBD1 (6 bases). Germline V gene sequence: CDR1 SGDLS, CDR2 YYNGEE. The CDR3 runs to 16 residues. V lost 1 base to trimming and J lost 3 bases, with 16 bases between them. This CDR3 reads CASSVTGGREDTEAFF. DNA for the CDR3: TGTGCCAGCAGCGTAACGGGGGGCAGGGAAGACACTGAAGCTTTCTTT.

J is TRBJ1-4 and V is TRBV7-9; D unresolved. Germline loops: CDR1 SEHNR, CDR2 FQNEAQ (reference sequence). V lost 5 bases and J 8 bases, leaving 15 bases between the germline ends. This CDR3 contains 14 residues. CDR3 sequence: CASSGSSGGEKLFF. CDR3 DNA sequence: TGTGCCAGCAGCGGGAGTAGCGGTGGCGAAAAACTGTTTTTT. Full variable domain (missing parts from reference TRBV7-9 and TRBJ1-4): DTGVSQNPRHKITKRGQNVTFRCDPISEHNRLYWYRQTLGQGPEFLTYFQNEAQLEKSRLLSDRFSAERPKGSFSTLEIQRTEQGDSAMYLCASSGSSGGEKLFFGSGTQLSVL.

This clonotype was found a few times. The J gene is TRBJ1-1, the V gene TRBV9; no reliable D call. The CDR3 length is 15 residues. Germline-derived CDR1 and CDR2 are SGDLS and YYNGEE. With 4 bases removed from V and 1 base from J, the gap between germline ends came to 14 bases. The CDR3 nucleotides are TGTGCCAGCAGCCCCCTCTTTCTAGGGAACACTGAAGCTTTCTTT. The encoded protein is CASSPLFLGNTEAFF. Looking up the rest from reference TRBV9 and TRBJ1-1 gives the full variable domain: DSGVTQTPKHLITATGQRVTLRCSPRSGDLSVYWYQQSLDQGLQFLIQYYNGEERAKGNILERFSAQQFPDLHSELNLSSLELGDSALYFCASSPLFLGNTEAFFGQGTRLTVV.

This chain uses TRBV7-2 with TRBJ2-5; D might be TRBD1 or TRBD2, each matching 5 bases. The CDR3 length is 17 residues. Looked up from germline, CDR1 is SGHTA and CDR2 is FQGNSA. V shed 5 bases and J shed 1 base, with 20 bases lying between them. The CDR3 region is CASSQGTSWATQETQYF. In nucleotides, the CDR3 is TGTGCCAGCAGCCAAGGGACCTCCTGGGCTACCCAAGAGACCCAGTACTTC.

This chain links TRBV24-1 with TRBJ2-3, with unresolved D. The CDR3 is 15 amino acids. Trimming left V 0 bases short and J 1 base short, with 7 bases between. The germline V gene has CDR1 KGHDR and CDR2 SFDVKD. CDR3: CATSDLRKGTDTQYF. CDR3 in DNA: TGTGCCACCAGTGATTTGCGGAAAGGCACAGATACGCAGTATTTT.

The table lists this clonotype with many counts. The chain combines TRBV12-3 or TRBV12-4 with TRBJ2-2, with TRBD1 identical over 8 bases. The V segment lost 8 bases and the J segment 9 bases; nucleotides outside the gene matches: 8. CDR3 length: 13 amino acids. The CDR3 sequence is CASGTGVRRELFF. In DNA, the CDR3 is TGTGCCAGCGGGACAGGTGTCAGGCGGGAGCTGTTTTTT.